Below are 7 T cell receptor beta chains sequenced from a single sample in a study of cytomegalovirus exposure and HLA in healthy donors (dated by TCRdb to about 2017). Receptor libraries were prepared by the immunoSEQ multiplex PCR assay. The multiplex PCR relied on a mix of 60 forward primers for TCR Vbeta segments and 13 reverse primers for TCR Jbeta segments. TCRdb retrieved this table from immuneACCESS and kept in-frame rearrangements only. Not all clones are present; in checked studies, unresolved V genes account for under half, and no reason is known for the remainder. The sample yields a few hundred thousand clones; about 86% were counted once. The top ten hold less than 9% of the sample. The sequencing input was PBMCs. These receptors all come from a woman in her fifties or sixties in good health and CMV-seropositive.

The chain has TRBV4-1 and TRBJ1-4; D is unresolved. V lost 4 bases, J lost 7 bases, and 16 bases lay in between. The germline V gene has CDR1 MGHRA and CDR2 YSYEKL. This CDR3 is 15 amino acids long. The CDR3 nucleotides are TGCGCCAGCAGCCTGGGGAGAGGCGGTGGTGAAAAACTGTTTTTT. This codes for CASSLGRGGGEKLFF.

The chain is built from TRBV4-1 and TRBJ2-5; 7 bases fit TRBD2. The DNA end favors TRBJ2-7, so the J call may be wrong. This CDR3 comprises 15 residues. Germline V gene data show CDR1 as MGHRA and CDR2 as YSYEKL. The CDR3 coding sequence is TGCGCCAGCAGCCAAGCCTTCGGCGGGAGCTACGAGCAGTACTTC. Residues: CASSQAFGGSYEQYF.

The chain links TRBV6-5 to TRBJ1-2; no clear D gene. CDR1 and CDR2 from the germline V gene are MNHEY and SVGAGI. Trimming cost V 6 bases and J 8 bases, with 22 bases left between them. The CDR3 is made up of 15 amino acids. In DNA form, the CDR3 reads TGTGCCAGCAGAGAACAGAGGGCTTGGGGAACCGGCTACACCTTC. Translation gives CASREQRAWGTGYTF.

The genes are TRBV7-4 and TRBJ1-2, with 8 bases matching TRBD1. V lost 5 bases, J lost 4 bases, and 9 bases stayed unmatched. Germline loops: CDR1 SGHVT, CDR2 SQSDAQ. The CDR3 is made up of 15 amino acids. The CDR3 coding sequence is TGTGCCAGCAGCCGCCGGACAGGGACGGTCTATGGCTACACCTTC. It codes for CASSRRTGTVYGYTF.

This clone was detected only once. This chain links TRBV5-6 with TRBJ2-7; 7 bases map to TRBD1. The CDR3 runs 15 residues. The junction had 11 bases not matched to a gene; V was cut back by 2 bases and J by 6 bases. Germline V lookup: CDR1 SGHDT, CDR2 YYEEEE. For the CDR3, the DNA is TGTGCCAGCAGCTTAGGGGGCCCCAAAGGGGGCGAGCAGTACTTC. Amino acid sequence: CASSLGGPKGGEQYF.

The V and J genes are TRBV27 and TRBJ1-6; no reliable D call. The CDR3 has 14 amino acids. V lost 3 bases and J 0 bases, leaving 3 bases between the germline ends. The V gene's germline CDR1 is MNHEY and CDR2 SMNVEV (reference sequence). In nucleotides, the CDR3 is TGTGCCAGCAGTTTGAGCTCCTATAATTCACCCCTCCACTTT. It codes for CASSLSSYNSPLHF.

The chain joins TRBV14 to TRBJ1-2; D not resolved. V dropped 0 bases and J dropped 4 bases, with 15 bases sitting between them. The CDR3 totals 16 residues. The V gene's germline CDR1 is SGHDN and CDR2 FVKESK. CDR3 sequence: CASSQDRPGFPYGYTF. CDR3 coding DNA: TGTGCCAGCAGCCAAGATCGACCGGGTTTCCCCTATGGCTACACCTTC. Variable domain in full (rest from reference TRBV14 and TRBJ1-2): EAGVTQFPSHSVIEKGQTVTLRCDPISGHDNLYWYRRVMGKEIKFLLHFVKESKQDESGMPNNRFLAERTGGTYSTLKVQPAELEDSGVYFCASSQDRPGFPYGYTFGSGTRLTVV.